These 11 T cell receptor beta chains came from one sample sequenced in a study of blood T cell repertoires in COVID-19. Clones were read by immunoSEQ multiplex PCR, and TCRdb kept only the in-frame ones, dropping some. The data show 25,000 to 30,000 clones, approximately 85% seen once. The sequencing input was peripheral blood. Receptor source: a woman aged 80 or over with COVID-19, enrolled during active disease.

The CDR3 spells CASGLVIGGISGNTIYF. Here the CDR3 DNA reads TGTGCTAGTGGTTTGGTTATTGGGGGGATCTCTGGAAACACCATATATTTT. The chain is built from TRBV12-5 and TRBJ1-3; TRBD1 is a possible D gene (5 bases). Per germline, CDR1 LGHNT and CDR2 FRNRAP. The V gene lost 0 bases and the J gene lost 0 bases, with 12 bases spanning the gap. CDR3 length: 17 residues.

The chain has TRBV2 and TRBJ2-5; TRBD2 aligns across 12 bases. CDR3 length: 17 amino acids. V lost 4 bases to trimming and J lost 4 bases; unmatched junction nucleotides: 10. CDR1 and CDR2 (germline): SNHLY, FYNNEI. This CDR3 is CASSATSGGLVGETQYF. The DNA of the CDR3 is TGTGCCAGCAGTGCCACTAGCGGGGGGCTGGTAGGAGAGACCCAGTACTTC.

The chain joins TRBV11-2 to TRBJ1-3; possibly TRBD1 for D (5 bases). The V and J ends lost 1 base and 8 bases respectively, with 18 bases between them. Germline V CDR1 and CDR2: SGHAT, FQNNGV. The CDR3 consists of 16 residues. Here the CDR3 DNA reads TGTGCCAGCAGCTTAGCCCCATGGGCGGGACGGGACACCATATATTTT. Translation: CASSLAPWAGRDTIYF.

This chain connects TRBV19 to TRBJ1-1; D might be TRBD1 (5 bases). The germline V gene has CDR1 LNHDA and CDR2 SQIVND (reference sequence). This CDR3 spans 15 amino acids. The V and J ends lost 2 bases and 4 bases respectively, with 14 bases between them. This chain's CDR3 is CASSIRDSSGTEAFF. The CDR3 nucleotides are TGTGCCAGTAGTATACGGGACTCCAGCGGCACTGAAGCTTTCTTT.

The genes are TRBV9 and TRBJ2-1; D is uncertain. This CDR3 is 17 amino acids long. V was cut by 0 bases and J by 0 bases, with 13 bases left in between. The germline gives CDR1 SGDLS, CDR2 YYNGEE. This CDR3 is CASSVDLTSGSYNEQFF. In nucleotides, the CDR3 is TGTGCCAGCAGCGTAGATTTGACTTCTGGCTCCTACAATGAGCAGTTCTTC.

The chain joins TRBV5-1 to TRBJ1-6, with TRBD1 identical over 9 bases. The V gene's germline CDR1 is SGHRS and CDR2 YFSETQ. Trimming cost V 0 bases and J 10 bases; bases outside gene matches: 5. The CDR3 totals 15 residues. In nucleotides, the CDR3 is TGCGCCAGCAGCTTGGCTGGGACAGGGCAATCACCCCTCCACTTT. Amino acids: CASSLAGTGQSPLHF.

V and J are TRBV12-3 or TRBV12-4 and TRBJ1-2; TRBD1 might be the D (6 bases). This CDR3 has 13 amino acids. The V and J ends lost 2 bases and 6 bases respectively, with 10 bases between them. The CDR3, as DNA: TGTGCCAGCAGTTTAACGGGACATAATGGCTACACCTTC. Its translation is CASSLTGHNGYTF.

The chain recombines TRBV27 with TRBJ1-2; D is unclear. CDR1 MNHEY and CDR2 SMNVEV come from the germline V gene (reference sequence). The CDR3 has 13 residues. V was clipped by 3 bases and J by 8 bases, with 13 bases between them. The CDR3 is CASSLRPDGGYTF. The CDR3, as DNA: TGTGCCAGCAGTTTGCGGCCAGACGGGGGCTACACCTTC.

The chain carries TRBV3-1 (or the pseudogene TRBV3-2) and TRBJ1-1, with 9 positions matching TRBD1. After removal of 4 bases from V and 1 base from J, the junction contained 10 bases not matched to a gene. The V gene's germline CDR1 is LGHDT and CDR2 YNNKEL (reference sequence). The length of the CDR3 is 17 residues. CDR3 nucleotide sequence: TGTGCCAGCAGCCGATGGACAGGGGCGAGGGAGAACACTGAAGCTTTCTTT. Its translation is CASSRWTGARENTEAFF.

This sequence joins TRBV12-5 and TRBJ1-1; D is perhaps TRBD1 (5 bases). This CDR3 spans 15 amino acids. The V gene's germline CDR1 is LGHNT and CDR2 FRNRAP. V was cut by 0 bases and J by 4 bases, with 12 bases left in between. CDR3 bases: TGTGCTAGTGGTTTGGTACTCGGGGGATCCACTGAAGCTTTCTTT. Protein sequence: CASGLVLGGSTEAFF.

J is TRBJ2-7 and V is TRBV18, with D possibly matching TRBD1 (6 bases). This CDR3 comprises 14 residues. Trimming cost V 1 base and J 4 bases, with 11 bases left between them. Germline V gives CDR1 KGHSH, CDR2 LQKENI. CDR3 DNA sequence: TGTGCCAGCTCACCACTTCCAGGGGCGTACGAGCAGTACTTC. It encodes CASSPLPGAYEQYF.